The 26 T cell receptor beta chains below were found in one sample sequenced in a study of blood T cell repertoires in COVID-19. Profiled with immunoSEQ multiplex PCR; TCRdb holds only in-frame clones, not every one. This table holds under 150,000 clones, 84% found once. The sample comprised PBMCs or T cells enriched from blood (not recorded which). The receptors come from a man aged 45-65 years in a cohort exposed to, infected with or recovered from COVID-19 (not recorded which).

The V gene is TRBV27, the J gene TRBJ1-6, with a possible D match to TRBD1 (5 bases). V lost 1 base, J lost 11 bases, and 12 bases lay in between. Germline-derived CDR1 and CDR2 are MNHEY and SMNVEV (reference sequence). The CDR3 sequence is 14 residues long. The DNA of the CDR3 is TGTGCCAGCAGTTTATGGGGGGAAACGACACCCCTCCACTTT. It encodes CASSLWGETTPLHF.

V usage is TRBV24-1 and J usage is TRBJ2-5; 7 nucleotides agree with TRBD1. V trimming: 4 bases; J trimming: 5 bases; junction bases outside the gene matches: 12. The CDR3 has 16 amino acids. Germline loops: CDR1 KGHDR, CDR2 SFDVKD. The CDR3 sequence is CATSDPGDRRGETQYF. CDR3 DNA: TGTGCCACCAGTGACCCAGGGGACAGAAGGGGGGAGACCCAGTACTTC.

The chain uses TRBV19 and TRBJ1-2; 9 bases align to TRBD1. After removal of 5 bases from V and 6 bases from J, the junction contained 4 bases not matched to a gene. Germline V gene lookup returns CDR1 LNHDA and CDR2 SQIVND (reference sequence). This CDR3 has 13 amino acids. The CDR3 DNA sequence: TGTGCCAGTAGTGCGTACAGGGGGCATGGCTACACCTTC. It yields the protein CASSAYRGHGYTF. The complete variable domain, with remaining parts taken from reference TRBV19 and TRBJ1-2, reads DGGITQSPKYLFRKEGQNVTLSCEQNLNHDAMYWYRQDPGQGLRLIYYSQIVNDFQKGDIAEGYSVSREKKESFPLTVTSAQKNPTAFYLCASSAYRGHGYTFGSGTRLTVV.

The CDR3, as DNA: TGTGCCAGCAGCTTAGAAGCCAGGGGTTCGCGCACTGAAGCTTTCTTT. It translates to CASSLEARGSRTEAFF. The chain joins TRBV7-9 to TRBJ1-1; perhaps TRBD1 as D (6 bases). The length of the CDR3 is 16 residues. V gave up 1 base and J gave up 4 bases, with 16 bases separating them. Germline V gives CDR1 SEHNR, CDR2 FQNEAQ (reference sequence). The variable domain in full, with the rest retrieved from reference TRBV7-9 and TRBJ1-1, is DTGVSQNPRHKITKRGQNVTFRCDPISEHNRLYWYRQTLGQGPEFLTYFQNEAQLEKSRLLSDRFSAERPKGSFSTLEIQRTEQGDSAMYLCASSLEARGSRTEAFFGQGTRLTVV.

J is TRBJ2-7 and V is TRBV27; a possible D gene is TRBD1 (6 bases). This CDR3 is built from 15 residues. Germline V gene lookup returns CDR1 MNHEY and CDR2 SMNVEV (reference sequence). The ends were cut back, 0 bases at V and 7 bases at J, with 16 bases in the middle. In DNA, the CDR3 is TGTGCCAGCAGTTTATCCACAGGGTGGTCGGATGAGCAGTACTTC. Residues: CASSLSTGWSDEQYF.

This clone was seen once. The V gene is TRBV28, the J gene TRBJ2-7, with 9 nucleotides matching TRBD1. V shed 8 bases and J 2 bases; nucleotides not matched to a gene: 1. Germline-derived CDR1 and CDR2 are MDHEN and SYDVKM. The CDR3 covers 12 residues. The CDR3 loop is CASGTGTYEQYF. CDR3 nucleotides: TGTGCCAGCGGGACAGGGACCTACGAGCAGTACTTC.

V and J are TRBV29-1 and TRBJ2-5; 11 bases map to TRBD2. CDR3 size: 14 residues. CDR1 is SQVTM, CDR2 ANQGSEA, per germline. V dropped 5 bases and J dropped 6; count of bases not matched to a gene: 8. The CDR3 loop reads CSVLIAGGSQTQYF. DNA of the CDR3: TGCAGCGTTTTAATAGCGGGGGGGAGCCAGACCCAGTACTTC.

The rearrangement joins TRBV7-9 to TRBJ1-1; D unresolved. CDR1 and CDR2 from the germline V gene are SEHNR and FQNEAQ (reference sequence). The CDR3 has 15 residues. Trimming removed 1 base from V and 11 bases from J, with 20 bases in between. CDR3 amino acids: CASSLVSRLGDSAFF. The DNA for the CDR3 is TGTGCCAGCAGCTTAGTGTCCAGGTTGGGCGATTCGGCTTTCTTT.

V and J are TRBV14 and TRBJ1-3; D not certain. V gave up 4 bases and J gave up 0 bases, with 13 bases separating them. Germline values: CDR1 SGHDN, CDR2 FVKESK. CDR3 size: 16 residues. The CDR3 protein is CASSRLPASSGNTIYF. Written as DNA, the CDR3 is TGTGCCAGCAGCCGGCTACCGGCTAGCTCTGGAAACACCATATATTTT.

The chain links TRBV7-2 to TRBJ1-6; TRBD1 matches 7 bases. Germline CDR1 reads SGHTA; CDR2 reads FQGNSA. V shed 6 bases and J 9 bases; nucleotides not matched to a gene: 11. The CDR3 is made up of 15 amino acids. CDR3 DNA: TGTGCCAGCAGTCCGATGGGACAGCTAATTTCACCCCTCCACTTT. It encodes CASSPMGQLISPLHF. Complete variable domain (other parts from reference TRBV7-2 and TRBJ1-6): GAGVSQSPSNKVTEKGKDVELRCDPISGHTALYWYRQSLGQGLEFLIYFQGNSAPDKSGLPSDRFSAERTGGSVSTLTIQRTQQEDSAVYLCASSPMGQLISPLHFGNGTRLTVT.

The DNA for the CDR3 is TGTGCCAGCAGCCCCGTAGCTACTACCGGGGAGCTGTTTTTT. Its translation is CASSPVATTGELFF. V and J are TRBV6-4 and TRBJ2-2; no clear D. The CDR3 consists of 14 residues. Germline V gene lookup returns CDR1 MRHNA and CDR2 SNTAGT. Trimming pared 6 bases from V and 5 bases from J, leaving 13 bases between.

This clone was detected only a few times. The chain has TRBV5-1 and TRBJ2-2; D perhaps matches TRBD2 (6 bases). The CDR3 length is 17 residues. The ends were cut back, 5 bases at V and 3 bases at J, with 20 bases in the middle. Germline loops: CDR1 SGHRS, CDR2 YFSETQ. CDR3 DNA sequence: TGCGCCAGCAGTCCGGGACCGGGAGAAGGGGACACCGGGGAGCTGTTTTTT. It translates to CASSPGPGEGDTGELFF.

The V and J genes are TRBV24-1 and TRBJ2-2; 8 bases are a match to TRBD1. CDR3 size: 14 residues. The V gene's germline CDR1 is KGHDR and CDR2 SFDVKD. V lost 9 bases to trimming and J lost 1 base; unmatched junction nucleotides: 3. The CDR3 coding sequence is TGTGCCACCGGACAGGGAGGGAACACCGGGGAGCTGTTTTTT. The encoded protein is CATGQGGNTGELFF.

This chain uses TRBV2 with TRBJ2-7; 11 bases are shared with TRBD2. V lost 6 bases and J lost 6; bases outside the gene matches: 4. The V gene's germline CDR1 is SNHLY and CDR2 FYNNEI. The CDR3 contains 13 residues. The CDR3 DNA reads TGTGCCAGCAGCGTAGCGGGGGGGGTCGAGCAGTACTTC. Its protein product is CASSVAGGVEQYF.

This clone was detected only a few times. The chain uses TRBV27 and TRBJ2-7; TRBD1 agrees at 9 bases. From germline, CDR1 is MNHEY and CDR2 SMNVEV (reference sequence). V shed 8 bases, J shed 8 bases, and the junction held 7 bases outside the gene matches. CDR3 size: 12 residues. This CDR3 reads CASGTGFRKQYF. CDR3 in DNA: TGTGCCAGCGGGACAGGGTTCAGAAAGCAGTACTTC.

This clone has a single count. The V and J genes are TRBV7-9 and TRBJ2-7, with a possible D match to TRBD1 (6 bases). V shed 1 base and J shed 2 bases, with 9 bases lying between them. Germline V gene lookup returns CDR1 SEHNR and CDR2 FQNEAQ (reference sequence). The CDR3 consists of 14 residues. The CDR3 bases are TGTGCCAGCAGCTTAGTCGGGACACCCTACGAGCAGTACTTC. Amino acids: CASSLVGTPYEQYF. Full variable domain (rest looked up from reference TRBV7-9 and TRBJ2-7): DTGVSQNPRHKITKRGQNVTFRCDPISEHNRLYWYRQTLGQGPEFLTYFQNEAQLEKSRLLSDRFSAERPKGSFSTLEIQRTEQGDSAMYLCASSLVGTPYEQYFGPGTRLTVT.

The gene calls are TRBV7-8 and TRBJ2-1; 7 nucleotides agree with TRBD2. CDR3 size: 16 residues. V trimming: 0 bases; J trimming: 9 bases; junction bases outside the gene matches: 11. Germline V lookup: CDR1 SGHVS, CDR2 FQNEAQ. For the CDR3, the DNA is TGTGCCAGCAGCTTAGCTGGCGGGAGAATTGATGGTGAGCAGTTCTTC. Translation gives CASSLAGGRIDGEQFF.

The V gene is TRBV9, the J gene TRBJ1-4, with a weak D call TRBD1 (5 bases). Germline V gene data show CDR1 as SGDLS and CDR2 as YYNGEE. The CDR3 length is 16 residues. V was cut by 3 bases and J by 0 bases, with 12 bases left in between. CDR3 loop: CASSDSGYATNEKLFF. The DNA of the CDR3 is TGTGCCAGCAGCGACTCAGGGTACGCAACTAATGAAAAACTGTTTTTT.

The chain couples TRBV6-2 or TRBV6-3 to TRBJ2-5; D might be TRBD2 (6 bases). Looked up from germline, CDR1 is MNHEY and CDR2 is SVGEGT. V lost 0 bases to trimming and J lost 9 bases, with 17 bases between them. The CDR3 sequence is 15 residues long. The CDR3 protein is CASSYSILNRRAQYF. In DNA, the CDR3 is TGTGCCAGCAGTTACTCGATCCTAAACAGGAGGGCCCAGTACTTC.

The V and J genes are TRBV19 and TRBJ2-7; maybe TRBD2 (6 bases). Germline CDR1 LNHDA, CDR2 SQIVND (reference sequence). Trimming removed 5 bases at V and 3 bases at J, with 14 bases between. This CDR3 is built from 14 residues. The CDR3 region has the DNA TGTGCCAGTAGTCCCCGGGGGAACCTCTACGAGCAGTACTTC. Protein product: CASSPRGNLYEQYF.

The chain links TRBV30 to TRBJ2-3; 10 bases fit TRBD2. CDR3 size: 14 residues. Germline loops: CDR1 GTSNPN, CDR2 SVGIG (reference sequence). The junction had 4 bases not matched to a gene; V was cut back by 2 bases and J by 5 bases. CDR3 loop: CAWSNSGGGDTQYF. The CDR3, as DNA: TGTGCCTGGAGTAACAGCGGGGGGGGAGATACGCAGTATTTT.

The genes are TRBV30 and TRBJ2-1, with 8 bases aligning to TRBD1. Germline CDR1 reads GTSNPN; CDR2 reads SVGIG (reference sequence). The CDR3 is 14 amino acids. Losses at the gene ends were 5 bases for V and 1 base for J; bases not matched to a gene: 4. The CDR3 is CAWAQGGSYNEQFF. CDR3 DNA sequence: TGTGCCTGGGCACAGGGGGGATCCTACAATGAGCAGTTCTTC.

CDR3: CASSSPPGGFVTDTQYF. In DNA, the CDR3 is TGTGCCAGCAGCTCCCCCCCGGGAGGATTCGTTACAGATACGCAGTATTTT. The rearrangement links TRBV7-6 to TRBJ2-3; TRBD2 agrees at 7 bases. The germline CDR1 and CDR2 sequences are SGHVS and FNYEAQ. This CDR3 has 17 residues. With 4 bases clipped from V and 3 bases from J, the junction kept 13 bases outside the gene matches.

This chain uses TRBV5-4 with TRBJ2-7; 9 bases line up with TRBD2. The CDR3 consists of 14 residues. Trimming cost V 4 bases and J 4 bases; bases outside gene matches: 6. CDR1 and CDR2 from the germline V gene are SGHNT and YYREEE (reference sequence). CDR3 sequence reads: CASSPSGAGYEQYF. The CDR3, as DNA: TGTGCCAGCAGCCCTAGCGGGGCGGGGTACGAGCAGTACTTC.

V gene TRBV4-3 combines with J gene TRBJ2-5, with a possible D match to TRBD2 (6 bases). V was shortened by 1 base and J by 5 bases, with 20 bases between the two germline ends. The CDR3 extends over 17 amino acids. CDR1 and CDR2 from the germline V gene are LGHNA and YSLEER. Written as DNA, the CDR3 is TGCGCCAGCAGCCAAGTCGGGGGTGACGGGTTGCGTGAGACCCAGTACTTC. It specifies CASSQVGGDGLRETQYF.

The gene calls are TRBV7-9 and TRBJ1-3, with TRBD1 as a possible D gene (5 bases). The CDR3 spans 13 residues. Germline CDR1 is SEHNR and CDR2 is FQNEAQ (reference sequence). The ends were cut back, 7 bases at V and 1 base at J, with 8 bases in the middle. The DNA for the CDR3 is TGTGCCAGCAAGGAGGGGTCTGGAAACACCATATATTTT. This codes for CASKEGSGNTIYF.